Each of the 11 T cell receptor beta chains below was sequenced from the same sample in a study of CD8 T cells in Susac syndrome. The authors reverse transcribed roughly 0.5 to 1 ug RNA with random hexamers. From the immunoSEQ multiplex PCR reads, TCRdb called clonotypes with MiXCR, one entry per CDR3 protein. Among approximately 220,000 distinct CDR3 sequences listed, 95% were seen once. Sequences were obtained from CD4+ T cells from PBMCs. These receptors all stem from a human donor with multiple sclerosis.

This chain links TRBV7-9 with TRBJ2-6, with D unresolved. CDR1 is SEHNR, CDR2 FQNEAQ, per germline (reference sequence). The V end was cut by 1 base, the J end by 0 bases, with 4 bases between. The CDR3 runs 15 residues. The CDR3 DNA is TGTGCCAGCAGCTTAGGTGACTCTGGGGCCAACGTCCTGACTTTC. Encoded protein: CASSLGDSGANVLTF. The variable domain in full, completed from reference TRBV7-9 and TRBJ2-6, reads DTGVSQNPRHKITKRGQNVTFRCDPISEHNRLYWYRQTLGQGPEFLTYFQNEAQLEKSRLLSDRFSAERPKGSFSTLEIQRTEQGDSAMYLCASSLGDSGANVLTFGAGSRLTVL.

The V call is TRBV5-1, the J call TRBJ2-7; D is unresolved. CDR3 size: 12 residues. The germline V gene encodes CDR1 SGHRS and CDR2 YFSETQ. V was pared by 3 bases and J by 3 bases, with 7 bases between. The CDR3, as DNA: TGCGCCAGCAGCTCGGACGGCTACGAGCAGTACGTC. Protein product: CASSSDGYEQYV.

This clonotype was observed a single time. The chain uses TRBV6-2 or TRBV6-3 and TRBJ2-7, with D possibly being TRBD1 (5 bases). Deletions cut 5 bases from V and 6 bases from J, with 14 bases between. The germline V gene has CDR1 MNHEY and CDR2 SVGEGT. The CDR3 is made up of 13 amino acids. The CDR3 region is CASSTDSIGEQYV. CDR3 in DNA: TGTGCCAGCAGTACCGACAGTATCGGCGAGCAGTACGTC.

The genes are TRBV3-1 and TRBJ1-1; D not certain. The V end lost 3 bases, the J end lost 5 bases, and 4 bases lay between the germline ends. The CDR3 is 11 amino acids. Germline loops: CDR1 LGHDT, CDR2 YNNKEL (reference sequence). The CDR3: CASSQLTEAFF. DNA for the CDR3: TGTGCCAGCAGCCAGTTGACTGAAGCTTTCTTT.

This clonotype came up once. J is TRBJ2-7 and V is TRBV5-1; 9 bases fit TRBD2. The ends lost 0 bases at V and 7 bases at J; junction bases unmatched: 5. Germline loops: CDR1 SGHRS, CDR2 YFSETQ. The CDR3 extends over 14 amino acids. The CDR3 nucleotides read TGCGCCAGCAGCTTGGAGGCGGGGGGGTTAGAGCAGTACGTC. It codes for CASSLEAGGLEQYV.

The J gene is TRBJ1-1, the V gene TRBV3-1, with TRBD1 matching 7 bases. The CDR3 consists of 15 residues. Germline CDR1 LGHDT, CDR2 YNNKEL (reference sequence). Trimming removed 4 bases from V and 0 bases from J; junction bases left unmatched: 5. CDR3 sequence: CASSPRDRMNTEAFF. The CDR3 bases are TGTGCCAGCAGCCCCCGGGACAGAATGAACACTGAAGCTTTCTTT. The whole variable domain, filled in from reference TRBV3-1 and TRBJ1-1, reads DTAVSQTPKYLVTQMGNDKSIKCEQNLGHDTMYWYKQDSKKFLKIMFSYNNKELIINETVPNRFSPKSPDKAHLNLHINSLELGDSAVYFCASSPRDRMNTEAFFGQGTRLTVV.

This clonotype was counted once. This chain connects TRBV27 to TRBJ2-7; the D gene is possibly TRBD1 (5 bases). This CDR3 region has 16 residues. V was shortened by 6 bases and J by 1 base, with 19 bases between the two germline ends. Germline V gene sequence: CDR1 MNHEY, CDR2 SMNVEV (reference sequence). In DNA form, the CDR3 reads TGTGCCAGCAGCCTCCCCGGGCAGGGAATTTCCTACGAGCAGTACGTC. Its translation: CASSLPGQGISYEQYV.

Here the CDR3 reads CSAEPGLGGTYEQYV. The DNA for the CDR3 is TGCAGTGCTGAACCGGGACTTGGGGGGACCTACGAGCAGTACGTC. The V call is TRBV20-1, the J call TRBJ2-7; D might be TRBD2 (6 bases). CDR1 is DFQATT, CDR2 SNEGSKA, per germline (reference sequence). Trimming removed 5 bases at V and 2 bases at J, with 19 bases between. This CDR3 spans 15 amino acids.

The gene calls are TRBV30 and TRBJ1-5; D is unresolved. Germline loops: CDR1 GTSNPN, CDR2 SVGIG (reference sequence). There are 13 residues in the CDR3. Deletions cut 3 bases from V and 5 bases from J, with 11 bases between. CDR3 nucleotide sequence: TGTGCCTGGAGAGCAGGCGGGCATCAGCCCCAGCATTTT. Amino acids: CAWRAGGHQPQHF.

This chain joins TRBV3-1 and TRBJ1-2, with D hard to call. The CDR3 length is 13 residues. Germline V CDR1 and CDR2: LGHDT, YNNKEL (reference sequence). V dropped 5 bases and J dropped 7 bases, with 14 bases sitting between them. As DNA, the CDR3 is TGTGCCAGCAGCTATCTTGATTATCGTGGCTACACCTTC. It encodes CASSYLDYRGYTF.

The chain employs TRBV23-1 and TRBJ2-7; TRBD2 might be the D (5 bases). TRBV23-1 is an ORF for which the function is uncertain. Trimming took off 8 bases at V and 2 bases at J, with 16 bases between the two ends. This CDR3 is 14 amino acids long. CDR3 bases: TGCGCCAGCCGCACCCCCGGGGTGACCTACGAGCAGTACGTC. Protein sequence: CASRTPGVTYEQYV.